Listed below are T cell receptor beta chains from one sample, sequenced in a study of technical replicates of blood from several donors. Method: immunoSEQ multiplex PCR; TCRdb's copy keeps in-frame clones and lacks some. The data hold some 80,000 clones, with approximately 97% observed a single time. Sequencing was performed on T cells isolated from PBMCs. Receptor source: a human donor in good health. CDR3s include the opening cysteine and the closing phenylalanine or tryptophan. A D gene is named only where the DNA matches it firmly. Clone size is not always given. Where it is, it says once, few, many or a class for expanded clones.

size	V	D	J	DNA	CDR3
.	TRBV30	.	TRBJ1-2	TGTGCCTGGAGTGTACAGGGTCGAGGCTACACCTTC	CAWSVQGRGYTF
.	TRBV25-1	.	TRBJ1-1	TGTGCCAGCAGTGAACCGGGGCGGGGGGACACTGAAGCTTTCTTT	CASSEPGRGDTEAFF
.	TRBV27	.	TRBJ2-2	TGTGCCATCCTCTTGCGGGCCGGGGAGCTGTTTTTT	CAILLRAGELFF
.	TRBV12-5	.	TRBJ2-7	TGTGCTAGTGGATCAAGATTCGATGGGGACACTTCCTACGAGCAGTACTTC	CASGSRFDGDTSYEQYF
.	TRBV15	.	TRBJ2-2	TGTGCCACCAGCAGGGGAACAGGGATTGGTAGCACCGGGGAGCTGTTTTTT	CATSRGTGIGSTGELFF
.	TRBV30	TRBD2	TRBJ2-1	TGTGCCTGGACTTCCCGACTAGCAGGAGGAAATGAGCAGTTCTTC	CAWTSRLAGGNEQFF
once	TRBV5-8	.	TRBJ2-7	TGTGCCAGCAGCTTGGTCCAATCCTACGAGCAGTACTTC	CASSLVQSYEQYF
.	TRBV5-5	TRBD2	TRBJ2-5	TGTGCCAGCAGCTTGGGTATAGGACTAGTAGTCGGAGAGACCCAGTACTTC	CASSLGIGLVVGETQYF
.	TRBV7-9	.	TRBJ2-7	TGTGCCAGCAGCTTCAGACAGGTATTTGGCGAGCAGTACTTC	CASSFRQVFGEQYF
few	TRBV30	.	TRBJ1-5	TGTGCCTGGAGATTACAGGGCACTCAGCCCCAGCATTTT	CAWRLQGTQPQHF
.	TRBV7-3	.	TRBJ1-2	TGTGCCAGCAGCTTAACAGCAGGGAACTATGGCTACACCTTC	CASSLTAGNYGYTF
.	TRBV19	TRBD1	TRBJ2-5	TGTGCCAGTAGTCTCATGACAGGGTCGGAGACCCAGTACTTC	CASSLMTGSETQYF
.	TRBV29-1	.	TRBJ2-5	TGCAGTGTAGTCTCTGAGACCCAGTACTTC	CSVVSETQYF
.	TRBV10-3	.	TRBJ1-5	TGTGCCATCAGTGAGGTCGGAGGGAAGCAGCCCCAGCATTTT	CAISEVGGKQPQHF
.	TRBV28	.	TRBJ1-2	TGTGCCAGCAAAGCCCGGGATAGAGGCTACACCTTC	CASKARDRGYTF
.	TRBV19	TRBD1	TRBJ1-2	TGTGCCAGTAGTATGACAGGGGACTATGGCTACACCTTC	CASSMTGDYGYTF
.	TRBV30	.	TRBJ2-1	TGTGCCGCTAGACAGGTCAGCTCCTACAATGAGCAGTTCTTC	CAARQVSSYNEQFF
.	TRBV6-5	.	TRBJ1-5	TGTGCCAGCAGTTACTCGTGGGGGGGCCTCCATCAGCCCCAGCATTTT	CASSYSWGGLHQPQHF
.	TRBV4-3	TRBD1	TRBJ1-2	TGCGCCAGCAGCCAACGGACAGGGGTAACCTATGGCTACACCTTC	CASSQRTGVTYGYTF
.	TRBV7-3	TRBD2	TRBJ2-1	TGTGCCAGCAGCTTAAGCCTAGCGGGGGACAATGAGCAGTTCTTC	CASSLSLAGDNEQFF
.	TRBV4-1	TRBD2	TRBJ2-7	TGCGCCAGCAGCCAAGAATCGGGAGGGCCCACCGAGCAGTACTTC	CASSQESGGPTEQYF
.	TRBV6-5	.	TRBJ1-1	TGTGCCAGCAGTTCCCCCGGGGGGAAGAACACTGAAGCTTTCTTT	CASSSPGGKNTEAFF
.	TRBV9	.	TRBJ1-1	TGTGCCAGCAGCACGGGTGATGAAGCTTTCTTT	CASSTGDEAFF
.	TRBV9	TRBD2	TRBJ2-1	TGTGCCAGCAGCGTAGCGGGAGGTAGCTACAATGAGCAGTTCTTC	CASSVAGGSYNEQFF
.	TRBV7-2	TRBD1	TRBJ1-5	TGTGCCAGCTCTAGGGGACAGGGCTATCAGCCCCAGCATTTT	CASSRGQGYQPQHF
.	TRBV10-2	.	TRBJ2-7	TGCGCCAGCAGCCTTTCCACGGAGAACGAGCAGTACTTC	CASSLSTENEQYF
once	TRBV10-3	.	TRBJ2-7	TGTGCCATCCAGACTCCGTCCGACGAGCAGTACTTC	CAIQTPSDEQYF
.	TRBV19	.	TRBJ2-5	TGTGCCAGTAGACAACAGGGGGGGTCTGAGACCCAGTACTTC	CASRQQGGSETQYF
.	TRBV6-5	TRBD2	TRBJ2-3	TGTGCCAGCAGGTATCTAGCGGGAGGCACAGATACGCAGTATTTT	CASRYLAGGTDTQYF
.	TRBV9	TRBD1	TRBJ1-1	TGTGCCAGCAGCGTAGAGGGCAGGGGGACTGAAGCTTTCTTT	CASSVEGRGTEAFF
.	TRBV5-1	TRBD2	TRBJ2-1	TGCGCCAGCAGCTTGACCCTAGCGGGAGGGCTGAATGAGCAGTTCTTC	CASSLTLAGGLNEQFF
.	TRBV2	.	TRBJ1-3	TGTGCCAGCAGTGAAGGAGAGGTCTCTGGAAACACCATATATTTT	CASSEGEVSGNTIYF
.	TRBV27	.	TRBJ1-5	TGTGCCAGCAGTTTAAGAAGACAGGCTATAGGCAATCAGCCCCAGCATTTT	CASSLRRQAIGNQPQHF
.	TRBV9	.	TRBJ1-3	TGTGCCAGCAGCGCGGACAGCTCTGGAAACACCATATATTTT	CASSADSSGNTIYF
.	TRBV7-3	TRBD2	TRBJ2-2	TGTGCCAGCAGCCTATCACTAGCGGGAGGAACCACCGGGGAGCTGTTTTTT	CASSLSLAGGTTGELFF
.	TRBV2	TRBD1	TRBJ2-7	TGTGCCAGCCAACTCGACAGGGCGGGCGAGCAGTACTTC	CASQLDRAGEQYF
.	TRBV25-1	.	TRBJ1-2	TGTGCCAGCAGTGAATCCGGCCCCGCCGGGACATACAACTATGGCTACACCTTC	CASSESGPAGTYNYGYTF
.	TRBV7-9	TRBD2	TRBJ2-7	TGTGCCAGCAGCCCCCCCTCAGCGGGAGGGTACTACGAGCAGTACTTC	CASSPPSAGGYYEQYF
.	TRBV4-2	TRBD1	TRBJ2-2	TGTGCCAGCAGCCAAGACAGGGGGCATACCGGGGAGCTGTTTTTT	CASSQDRGHTGELFF
.	TRBV6-6	.	TRBJ2-7	TGTGCCAGCAGTTATGGCCTCAGCTCCTACGAGCAGTACTTC	CASSYGLSSYEQYF
.	TRBV9	TRBD1	TRBJ2-5	TGTGCCAGCAGCTCCAGGACAGGAGGCGAGACCCAGTACTTC	CASSSRTGGETQYF